One sample yielded the 32 T cell receptor beta chains listed below, sequenced in a study of beta chain features in type 1 diabetes. Their specific antigens are unknown. Isolated RNA was reverse transcribed in full, so expressed TCRB transcripts were sequenced. The repertoire was sequenced with immunoSEQ multiplex PCR; TCRdb's copy has only in-frame clones and lacks some. The sample has some 160,000 clones; roughly 8% are singletons. Study-level results: In every one of the four CD4+ subsets, TCRB CDR3s were moderately but significantly shorter in Type 1 diabetes patients.

Sequencing was performed on central memory CD4+ T cells from blood. These receptors all come from a woman aged 18-35 years with type 1 diabetes.

V and J are TRBV6-6 and TRBJ2-3; 7 bases agree with TRBD2. Trimming at V came to 7 bases and at J to 2 bases, leaving 12 bases not matched to a gene. The CDR3 is made up of 16 amino acids. In germline, CDR1 is MNHNY, CDR2 SVGAGI (reference sequence). This CDR3 is CASTIRRLADTDTQYF. CDR3 DNA: TGTGCCAGCACTATACGGCGGCTAGCGGACACAGATACGCAGTATTTT.

This clone came up a few times. The V gene is TRBV7-9, the J gene TRBJ2-7; 7 bases map to TRBD2. V trimming: 0 bases; J trimming: 5 bases; junction bases outside the gene matches: 1. The CDR3 covers 13 residues. Germline V gene data show CDR1 as SEHNR and CDR2 as FQNEAQ (reference sequence). The CDR3 loop is CASSLAGGHEQYF. CDR3 coding DNA: TGTGCCAGCAGCTTAGCGGGAGGGCACGAGCAGTACTTC.

Only a few counts were recorded for this clone. The chain joins TRBV7-2 to TRBJ2-7; 9 bases fit TRBD1. This CDR3 is built from 15 residues. Per the germline V gene, CDR1 is SGHTA and CDR2 is FQGNSA. The V gene end was trimmed by 5 bases and the J gene end by 4 bases; junction bases not matched to a gene: 9. CDR3 in DNA: TGTGCCAGCAGCATGACAGGGGGGAGGCCTTACGAGCAGTACTTC. This translates into CASSMTGGRPYEQYF.

The rearrangement uses TRBV30 and TRBJ1-1; no clear D. Germline V CDR1 and CDR2: GTSNPN, SVGIG (reference sequence). Trimming pared 5 bases from V and 2 bases from J, leaving 12 bases between. This CDR3 is 13 amino acids long. DNA for the CDR3: TGTGCCTGGGCATGGGAGAGAAACACTGAAGCTTTCTTT. This encodes CAWAWERNTEAFF.

The chain uses TRBV5-1 and TRBJ2-2, with D unresolved. The length of the CDR3 is 15 residues. Trimming removed 4 bases at V and 0 bases at J, with 10 bases between. CDR1 and CDR2 (germline): SGHRS, YFSETQ. DNA of the CDR3: TGCGCCAGCAGCCTTACGAGTACGAACACCGGGGAGCTGTTTTTT. Protein product: CASSLTSTNTGELFF.

Only a few counts were recorded for this clone. The chain uses TRBV19 and TRBJ2-1, with D possibly matching TRBD1 (5 bases). Germline-derived CDR1 and CDR2 are LNHDA and SQIVND (reference sequence). The CDR3 contains 17 residues. The V and J ends lost 0 bases and 0 bases respectively, with 12 bases between them. CDR3 DNA: TGTGCCAGTAGTATAGATCGTGGGGCTAGCTCCTACAATGAGCAGTTCTTC. Its translation is CASSIDRGASSYNEQFF.

This clone showed up many times. V gene TRBV19 combines with J gene TRBJ1-1; the D is unclear. Germline CDR1 reads LNHDA; CDR2 reads SQIVND (reference sequence). Between the trimmed V and J ends, which lost 6 bases and 0 bases, there was a span of 11 bases. This CDR3 comprises 14 residues. The CDR3 here is CASSLLPLNTEAFF. CDR3 DNA sequence: TGTGCCAGTAGCTTGCTACCGCTGAACACTGAAGCTTTCTTT. The variable domain in full, completed from reference TRBV19 and TRBJ1-1, reads DGGITQSPKYLFRKEGQNVTLSCEQNLNHDAMYWYRQDPGQGLRLIYYSQIVNDFQKGDIAEGYSVSREKKESFPLTVTSAQKNPTAFYLCASSLLPLNTEAFFGQGTRLTVV.

J is TRBJ2-1 and V is TRBV19; 14 nucleotides line up with TRBD2. This CDR3 is built from 15 residues. Unmatched junction bases numbered 3, after V lost 0 bases and J lost 11 bases. Germline V gene lookup returns CDR1 LNHDA and CDR2 SQIVND (reference sequence). The CDR3 spells CASSIDGLAGGQQFF. CDR3 sequence (DNA): TGTGCCAGTAGTATAGATGGACTAGCGGGAGGACAGCAGTTCTTC. The full variable domain, with the rest looked up from reference TRBV19 and TRBJ2-1, is DGGITQSPKYLFRKEGQNVTLSCEQNLNHDAMYWYRQDPGQGLRLIYYSQIVNDFQKGDIAEGYSVSREKKESFPLTVTSAQKNPTAFYLCASSIDGLAGGQQFFGPGTRLTVL.

This clone was seen a few times. The V gene is TRBV9, the J gene TRBJ1-6; 9 bases line up with TRBD1. The V and J ends lost 3 bases and 7 bases, in that order; junction bases with no gene match: 5. The CDR3 contains 15 residues. Germline V gene lookup returns CDR1 SGDLS and CDR2 YYNGEE. The CDR3: CASSAQGQGNSPLHF. As DNA, the CDR3 is TGTGCCAGCAGCGCCCAAGGACAGGGGAATTCACCCCTCCACTTT. The full variable domain, rest sourced from reference TRBV9 and TRBJ1-6, is DSGVTQTPKHLITATGQRVTLRCSPRSGDLSVYWYQQSLDQGLQFLIQYYNGEERAKGNILERFSAQQFPDLHSELNLSSLELGDSALYFCASSAQGQGNSPLHFGNGTRLTVT.

This clone came up a few times. The chain employs TRBV6-1 and TRBJ2-1; TRBD2 aligns across 10 bases. The V gene end was trimmed by 4 bases and the J gene end by 2 bases; junction bases not matched to a gene: 5. The CDR3 runs 16 residues. The V gene's germline CDR1 is MNHNS and CDR2 SASEGT. CDR3 sequence reads: CASSVYSGGPYNEQFF. The CDR3, as DNA: TGTGCCAGCAGTGTTTATAGCGGGGGGCCCTACAATGAGCAGTTCTTC.

This clone appeared a few times. This chain uses TRBV5-4 with TRBJ2-5; TRBD1 might be the D (6 bases). V lost 4 bases to trimming and J lost 5 bases, with 15 bases between them. CDR1 is SGHNT, CDR2 YYREEE, per germline (reference sequence). CDR3 length: 14 residues. DNA for the CDR3: TGTGCCAGCAGCCCGAATACAGGGATGGAGACCCAGTACTTC. This codes for CASSPNTGMETQYF.

This clone has a handful of counts. The genes are TRBV10-3 and TRBJ1-2; maybe TRBD1 (5 bases). This CDR3 is built from 12 residues. V lost 4 bases and J 3 bases, leaving 6 bases between the germline ends. Germline lookup yields CDR1 ENHRY and CDR2 SYGVKD. CDR3 DNA sequence: TGTGCCATCAGTGGACAGTACTATGGCTACACCTTC. This sequence encodes CAISGQYYGYTF.

Worth noting for this clone: This sample includes further DNA sequences coding for the same CDR3. The chain is built from TRBV4-3 and TRBJ1-1; D unclear. Germline V gives CDR1 LGHNA, CDR2 YSLEER. The CDR3 runs 14 residues. V was pared by 0 bases and J by 1 base, with 6 bases between. The CDR3 spells CASSQDIPNTEAFF. CDR3 DNA sequence: TGCGCCAGCAGCCAAGATATCCCGAACACTGAAGCTTTCTTT.

This chain joins TRBV7-2 and TRBJ2-5, with D possibly being TRBD1 (5 bases). V was trimmed by 1 base and J by 4 bases, leaving 13 bases between them. Germline V gives CDR1 SGHTA, CDR2 FQGNSA. This CDR3 spans 15 amino acids. The CDR3 DNA follows: TGTGCCAGCAGCTTAGGCCTGCAGGGCGGAGAGACCCAGTACTTC. Amino acids: CASSLGLQGGETQYF.

This rearrangement joins TRBV15 to TRBJ1-2; 7 bases are a match to TRBD1. Per germline, CDR1 LNHNV and CDR2 YYDKDF (reference sequence). This CDR3 comprises 13 residues. V trimming: 6 bases; J trimming: 3 bases; junction bases outside the gene matches: 4. The CDR3: CATSTGVDYGYTF. In DNA, the CDR3 is TGTGCCACCAGTACAGGGGTCGACTATGGCTACACCTTC.

The chain carries TRBV14 and TRBJ2-2, with 7 bases aligning to TRBD1. CDR3 length: 14 residues. Germline V lookup: CDR1 SGHDN, CDR2 FVKESK. V lost 7 bases, J lost 1 base, and 3 bases stayed unmatched. The CDR3 loop is CASNRDRNTGELFF. CDR3 nucleotide sequence: TGTGCCAGCAACCGGGACAGGAACACCGGGGAGCTGTTTTTT. The variable domain in full, completed from reference TRBV14 and TRBJ2-2, reads EAGVTQFPSHSVIEKGQTVTLRCDPISGHDNLYWYRRVMGKEIKFLLHFVKESKQDESGMPNNRFLAERTGGTYSTLKVQPAELEDSGVYFCASNRDRNTGELFFGEGSRLTVL.

V and J are TRBV9 and TRBJ2-3; a possible D gene is TRBD1 (6 bases). The CDR3 runs to 15 residues. V gave up 0 bases and J gave up 2 bases, with 10 bases separating them. CDR1 SGDLS and CDR2 YYNGEE come from the germline V gene. Here the CDR3 DNA reads TGTGCCAGCAGCGTAGGGGGACAATTCACAGATACGCAGTATTTT. Translation: CASSVGGQFTDTQYF.

This clone was seen only a few times. The chain is built from TRBV5-4 and TRBJ2-5, with 7 nucleotides matching TRBD2. This CDR3 is built from 13 residues. In germline, CDR1 is SGHNT, CDR2 YYREEE (reference sequence). J lost 4 bases, V lost 4 bases, and 4 bases had no gene match. The CDR3 nucleotides read TGTGCCAGCAGCGTAGCGGGTCTAGAGACCCAGTACTTC. Translating gives CASSVAGLETQYF.

The table lists this clone with a few counts. This chain connects TRBV29-1 to TRBJ1-1, with 10 positions matching TRBD1. The CDR3 is made up of 17 amino acids. Germline CDR1 reads SQVTM; CDR2 reads ANQGSEA. The ends lost 5 bases at V and 8 bases at J; junction bases unmatched: 20. The CDR3 loop reads CSVLGQGSSGQLKEAFF. CDR3 bases: TGCAGCGTTCTGGGACAGGGGAGCTCGGGGCAGTTAAAGGAAGCTTTCTTT.

This clone has only a few counts. This sample includes further DNA sequences coding for the same CDR3. The rearrangement joins TRBV7-9 to TRBJ2-2; 8 bases match TRBD1. Germline assignment: CDR1 SEHNR and CDR2 FQNEAQ (reference sequence). CDR3 length: 14 residues. V dropped 4 bases and J dropped 4; count of bases not matched to a gene: 2. For the CDR3, the DNA is TGTGCCAGCAGCTCACAGGGGGGCACCGGGGAGCTGTTTTTT. Its protein product is CASSSQGGTGELFF.

The CDR3 reads CASSLVGVRQFF. CDR3 nucleotide sequence: TGTGCCAGCAGCTTAGTGGGAGTGAGGCAGTTCTTC. The J gene is TRBJ2-1, the V gene TRBV11-3; tentative D call: TRBD2 (5 bases). Germline CDR1 is SGHNT and CDR2 is YENEEA. Trimming removed 1 base from V and 12 bases from J, with 10 bases in between. This CDR3 region has 12 residues.

The chain has TRBV10-3 and TRBJ2-5; 8 nucleotides line up with TRBD1. The CDR3 contains 13 residues. V gave up 10 bases and J gave up 5 bases; unmatched junction bases: 9. CDR1 and CDR2 (germline): ENHRY, SYGVKD. The CDR3 sequence is CATTDRVRETQYF. The CDR3 coding sequence is TGTGCCACCACGGACAGGGTGAGGGAGACCCAGTACTTC.

The table lists this clone with many counts. V is TRBV14 and J is TRBJ1-2, with D possibly matching TRBD1 (6 bases). The CDR3 has 15 amino acids. V was shortened by 0 bases and J by 8 bases, with 16 bases between the two germline ends. CDR1 SGHDN and CDR2 FVKESK come from the germline V gene. The CDR3, as DNA: TGTGCCAGCAGCCAAGATACGGACAGCCTTGGGGGCTACACCTTC. Its protein is CASSQDTDSLGGYTF.

The rearrangement joins TRBV5-6 to TRBJ2-2; 13 bases match TRBD2. Germline loops: CDR1 SGHDT, CDR2 YYEEEE. The CDR3 has 17 residues. V gave up 4 bases and J gave up 1 base; unmatched junction bases: 4. The DNA of the CDR3 is TGTGCCAGCAGCCCAAGACTAGCGGGGGGGAACACCGGGGAGCTGTTTTTT. Its protein is CASSPRLAGGNTGELFF.

The gene calls are TRBV7-2 and TRBJ2-2; 9 bases are shared with TRBD1. The CDR3 runs 15 residues. V gave up 0 bases and J gave up 5 bases; unmatched junction bases: 1. The germline V gene encodes CDR1 SGHTA and CDR2 FQGNSA. CDR3 protein: CASSLATGGTGELFF. The CDR3 nucleotides are TGTGCCAGCAGCTTAGCGACAGGGGGAACCGGGGAGCTGTTTTTT. Looking up the rest from reference TRBV7-2 and TRBJ2-2 gives the full variable domain: GAGVSQSPSNKVTEKGKDVELRCDPISGHTALYWYRQSLGQGLEFLIYFQGNSAPDKSGLPSDRFSAERTGGSVSTLTIQRTQQEDSAVYLCASSLATGGTGELFFGEGSRLTVL.

The V and J genes are TRBV10-3 and TRBJ2-7; 7 bases align to TRBD1. The CDR3 loop spans 13 amino acids. CDR1 and CDR2 (germline): ENHRY, SYGVKD. The trim removed 6 bases at V and 7 bases at J, leaving 9 bases unmatched. Here the CDR3 DNA reads TGTGCCATCAGACAACCGACAGGGAGTGAGCAGTACTTC. This sequence encodes CAIRQPTGSEQYF.

This clone was seen many times. The CDR3 here is CASTPPGVVNEQFF. CDR3 coding DNA: TGTGCCAGTACCCCCCCGGGGGTAGTCAATGAGCAGTTCTTC. The rearrangement uses TRBV19 and TRBJ2-1; TRBD2 might be the D (6 bases). This CDR3 comprises 14 residues. V lost 7 bases to trimming and J lost 6 bases, with 16 bases between them. Germline V CDR1 and CDR2: LNHDA, SQIVND (reference sequence).

Remarks on this clone: Compared with germline, one end of the junction differs, possibly owing to a read error. This chain uses TRBV5-4 with TRBJ2-3, with D uncertain. Germline assignment: CDR1 SGHNT and CDR2 YYREEE (reference sequence). The CDR3 spans 16 residues. Written as DNA, the CDR3 is TGCGCCAGCAGCCCTATTGTAGGTGGAGGCACAGATACGCAGTATTTT. It is translated as CASSPIVGGGTDTQYF.

The rearrangement joins TRBV6-6 to TRBJ2-7; D uncertain. Per the germline V gene, CDR1 is MNHNY and CDR2 is SVGAGI (reference sequence). The CDR3 contains 12 residues. With 5 bases removed from V and 3 bases from J, the gap between germline ends came to 8 bases. The CDR3 DNA is TGTGCCAGCAGTCCCGCTAGCTACGAGCAGTACTTC. Translating gives CASSPASYEQYF.

This clone occurred a few times. The chain combines TRBV7-9 with TRBJ1-6, with D maybe TRBD1 (6 bases). The V end was cut by 3 bases, the J end by 10 bases, with 13 bases between. Per germline, CDR1 SEHNR and CDR2 FQNEAQ (reference sequence). There are 14 residues in the CDR3. For the CDR3, the DNA is TGTGCCAGCAGCTTTGGTCAGGGGCAATCACCCCTCCACTTT. Translating gives CASSFGQGQSPLHF.

There are a few counts of this clone. The chain carries TRBV4-3 and TRBJ2-5, with 8 bases fitting TRBD2. This CDR3 is built from 13 residues. The germline CDR1 and CDR2 sequences are LGHNA and YSLEER. Unmatched junction bases numbered 0, after V lost 1 base and J lost 5 bases. DNA for the CDR3: TGCGCCAGCAGCCAAGGACTAGCGGAGACCCAGTACTTC. Its protein product is CASSQGLAETQYF.

Written as DNA, the CDR3 is TGTGCCAGCAGCAAAGGTGATGGACAGAGCACAGATACGCAGTATTTT. This encodes CASSKGDGQSTDTQYF. V gene TRBV21-1 combines with J gene TRBJ2-3; the table's D call, TRBD1, has no DNA check behind it. TRBV21-1 is a pseudogene locus. The length of the CDR3 is 16 residues.